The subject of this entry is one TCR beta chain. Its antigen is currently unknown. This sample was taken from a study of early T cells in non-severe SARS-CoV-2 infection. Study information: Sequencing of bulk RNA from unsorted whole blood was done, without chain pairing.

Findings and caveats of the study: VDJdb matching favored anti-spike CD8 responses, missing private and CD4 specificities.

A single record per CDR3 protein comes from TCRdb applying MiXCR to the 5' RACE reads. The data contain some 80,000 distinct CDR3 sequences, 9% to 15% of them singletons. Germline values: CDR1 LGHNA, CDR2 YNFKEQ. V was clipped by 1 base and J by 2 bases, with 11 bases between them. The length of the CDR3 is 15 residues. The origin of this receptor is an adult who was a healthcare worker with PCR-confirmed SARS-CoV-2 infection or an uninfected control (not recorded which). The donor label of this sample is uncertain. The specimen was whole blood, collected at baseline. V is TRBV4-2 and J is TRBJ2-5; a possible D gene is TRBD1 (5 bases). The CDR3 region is CASSQALTVQETQYF. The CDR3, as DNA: TGTGCCAGCAGCCAAGCCCTGACAGTACAAGAGACCCAGTACTTC.